Listed here is a single T cell receptor beta chain. Categorization into cohorts depended on clinical history that participants reported. TCRdb's table, derived via immunoSEQ multiplex PCR, lists solely in-frame clones and lacks some. In the table there are under 200,000 clones, over 70% of which are singletons. The CDR3 is made up of 13 amino acids. The germline V gene encodes CDR1 SQVTM and CDR2 ANQGSEA. Trimming took off 0 bases at V and 6 bases at J, with 11 bases between the two ends. The data are from a study of blood T cell repertoires in COVID-19. Sequenced material: PBMCs or T cells enriched from blood (not recorded which). V is TRBV29-1 and J is TRBJ1-2; tentatively, D is TRBD1 (6 bases). This TCR was sampled from an older woman who had recovered from COVID-19. The CDR3 loop is CSVEERDINGYTF. The CDR3 DNA is TGCAGCGTTGAAGAGAGGGACATCAATGGCTACACCTTC.